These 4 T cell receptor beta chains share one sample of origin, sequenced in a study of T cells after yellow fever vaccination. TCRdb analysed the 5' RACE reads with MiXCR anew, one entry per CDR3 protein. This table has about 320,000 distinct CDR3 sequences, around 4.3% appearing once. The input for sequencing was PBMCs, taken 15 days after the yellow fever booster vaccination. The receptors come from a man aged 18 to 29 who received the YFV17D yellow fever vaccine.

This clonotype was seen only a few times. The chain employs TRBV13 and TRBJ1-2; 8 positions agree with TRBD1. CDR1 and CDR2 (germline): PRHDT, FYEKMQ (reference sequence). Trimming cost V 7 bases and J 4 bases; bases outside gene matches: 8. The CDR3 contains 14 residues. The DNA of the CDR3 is TGTGCCAGCAACACCGGACAGGGCCCCTATGGCTACACCTTC. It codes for CASNTGQGPYGYTF.

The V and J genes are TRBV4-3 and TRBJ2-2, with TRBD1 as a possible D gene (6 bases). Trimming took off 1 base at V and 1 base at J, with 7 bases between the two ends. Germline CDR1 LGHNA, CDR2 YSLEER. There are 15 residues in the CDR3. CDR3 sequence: CASSQVRGNTGELFF. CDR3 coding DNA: TGCGCCAGCAGCCAAGTCAGGGGGAACACCGGGGAGCTGTTTTTT.

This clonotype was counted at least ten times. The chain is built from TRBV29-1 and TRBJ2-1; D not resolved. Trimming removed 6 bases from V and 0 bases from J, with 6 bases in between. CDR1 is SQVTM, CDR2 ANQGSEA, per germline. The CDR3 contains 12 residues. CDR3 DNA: TGCAGCGTGGCATTCTCCTACAATGAGCAGTTCTTC. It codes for CSVAFSYNEQFF.

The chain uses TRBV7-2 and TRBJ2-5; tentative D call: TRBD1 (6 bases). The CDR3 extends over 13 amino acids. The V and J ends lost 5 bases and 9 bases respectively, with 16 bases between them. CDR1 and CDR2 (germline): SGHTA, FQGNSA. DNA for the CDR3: TGTGCCAGCAGCCGGACAGCGCTCGAGCCCCAGTACTTC. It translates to CASSRTALEPQYF. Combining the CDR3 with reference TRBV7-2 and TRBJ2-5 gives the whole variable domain GAGVSQSPSNKVTEKGKDVELRCDPISGHTALYWYRQSLGQGLEFLIYFQGNSAPDKSGLPSDRFSAERTGGSVSTLTIQRTQQEDSAVYLCASSRTALEPQYFGPGTRLLVL.